This T cell receptor beta chain was identified in a study of blood T cell repertoires in COVID-19. Across the study: Samples representing acute and convalescent COVID-19 were sourced from the United States, Italy and Spain. Sources were T cells, B-cell-depleted T cells, or PBMCs; the material itself was cDNA or gDNA.

CDR3 size: 16 residues. Per germline, CDR1 MNHEY and CDR2 SVGEGT. J lost 0 bases, V lost 0 bases, and 3 bases had no gene match. Authors' analysis steps: How many nucleated cells were present was estimated from reference gene primer amplification. Measured with immunoSEQ multiplex PCR; TCRdb has only the in-frame clones, and not every one. The D gene and trimming were derived from the DNA, and the V and J assignments and clone size from that table. This sample has under 200,000 clones; approximately 83% occur once, and the top ten carry roughly 2.8%. The chain links TRBV6-2 or TRBV6-3 to TRBJ2-7; 9 bases match TRBD2. Sequencing was done on a sample of peripheral blood. The sequence derives from a woman aged 55-70 years with acute or convalescent COVID-19. The CDR3 nucleotides are TGTGCCAGCAGTTACTCGTTAGCGGGGGCCTCCTACGAGCAGTACTTC. Amino acids: CASSYSLAGASYEQYF.